The 8 T cell receptor beta chains presented below share a single source sample, sequenced in a study of follicular helper T cells after annual influenza vaccination. Time point given: 2014-2015 season, 7 days after vaccination. Assay used: immunoSEQ multiplex PCR; TCRdb lists only in-frame clones, some missing. Among some 10,000 clones, approximately 83% were seen once, and the ten largest hold around 0.35%. Here the sequenced sample was CXCR5- memory CD4+ T cells sorted from blood, taken 7 days after influenza vaccination. The receptors were sampled from an adult who received the influenza vaccine.

This rearrangement joins TRBV2 to TRBJ2-3; 12 bases agree with TRBD2. Germline V gene data show CDR1 as SNHLY and CDR2 as FYNNEI. V shed 4 bases, J shed 8 bases, and the junction held 10 bases outside the gene matches. The CDR3 is 16 amino acids. The CDR3 DNA reads as TGTGCCAGCAGTGCCTCCCCTAGCGGGGGGGTCGCTACGCAGTATTTT. Protein sequence: CASSASPSGGVATQYF.

This rearrangement joins TRBV5-4 to TRBJ2-2; D is tentatively TRBD1 or TRBD2 (5 bases each). Trimming removed 2 bases from V and 0 bases from J, with 11 bases in between. Germline V gene data show CDR1 as SGHNT and CDR2 as YYREEE (reference sequence). There are 16 residues in the CDR3. This chain's CDR3 is CASSFSGRANTGELFF. The DNA of the CDR3 is TGTGCCAGCAGCTTCTCGGGGCGGGCGAACACCGGGGAGCTGTTTTTT.

CDR3 region: CSASVDTQYF. In DNA form, the CDR3 reads TGCAGTGCTAGTGTAGATACGCAGTATTTT. The rearrangement uses TRBV20-1 and TRBJ2-3; D not certain. Germline assignment: CDR1 DFQATT and CDR2 SNEGSKA (reference sequence). The CDR3 contains 10 residues. V was cut by 3 bases and J by 5 bases, with 3 bases left in between.

The chain combines TRBV6-5 with TRBJ1-3; D might be TRBD1 (5 bases). The CDR3 loop spans 15 amino acids. Germline loops: CDR1 MNHEY, CDR2 SVGAGI. V was shortened by 6 bases and J by 0 bases, with 12 bases between the two germline ends. The CDR3 nucleotides read TGTGCCAGCAGGCCCGACAGCCTCTCTGGAAACACCATATATTTT. Amino acid sequence: CASRPDSLSGNTIYF.

The V call is TRBV6-5, the J call TRBJ2-7; D remains unclear. Looked up from germline, CDR1 is MNHEY and CDR2 is SVGAGI. This CDR3 has 13 amino acids. With 2 bases removed from V and 2 bases from J, the gap between germline ends came to 7 bases. CDR3 sequence: CASSYKGTYEQYF. The CDR3 coding sequence is TGTGCCAGCAGTTACAAGGGTACCTACGAGCAGTACTTC.

The chain has TRBV11-3 and TRBJ1-1; no clear D gene. CDR1 is SGHNT and CDR2 is YENEEA in the germline V gene. This CDR3 is built from 11 residues. Trimming pared 5 bases from V and 10 bases from J, leaving 11 bases between. CDR3 sequence (DNA): TGTGCCAGCAGCCAAGGTTGGTTAGCTTTCTTT. Protein: CASSQGWLAFF.

The V call is TRBV9, the J call TRBJ1-4; possibly TRBD1 for D (6 bases). The germline CDR1 and CDR2 sequences are SGDLS and YYNGEE. V lost 0 bases, J lost 2 bases, and 8 bases lay in between. This CDR3 region has 15 residues. CDR3 residues: CASSVVQGTNEKLFF. The CDR3, as DNA: TGTGCCAGCAGCGTAGTTCAGGGGACTAATGAAAAACTGTTTTTT.

A single count supports this clone. The V gene is TRBV12-5, the J gene TRBJ2-1; 15 bases fit TRBD2. V shed 0 bases, J shed 10 bases, and the junction held 4 bases outside the gene matches. CDR1 LGHNT and CDR2 FRNRAP come from the germline V gene. This CDR3 is built from 16 residues. The CDR3 sequence: CASGLVLGTSGGEQFF. In DNA, the CDR3 is TGTGCTAGTGGTTTGGTACTCGGGACTAGCGGGGGGGAGCAGTTCTTC.